Listed here are 3 T cell receptor beta chains from one sample, sequenced in a study of blood T cell repertoires in COVID-19. TCRdb's table, derived via immunoSEQ multiplex PCR, lists solely in-frame clones and lacks some. Among 150,000 to 200,000 clones listed, approximately 91% were seen once. Sequencing input: peripheral blood. Receptor source: a man aged 65 to 85 with active or convalescent COVID-19.

V gene TRBV27 combines with J gene TRBJ1-2, with TRBD1 as a possible D gene (6 bases). Germline loops: CDR1 MNHEY, CDR2 SMNVEV (reference sequence). The CDR3 is 15 amino acids. Between the trimmed V and J ends, which lost 3 bases and 0 bases, there was a span of 11 bases. CDR3 in amino acids: CASSFRDTPNYGYTF. In DNA, the CDR3 is TGTGCCAGCAGTTTCCGGGACACCCCTAACTATGGCTACACCTTC.

The chain recombines TRBV4-3 with TRBJ1-2; 7 positions match TRBD1. Germline trimming cut 4 bases from V and 3 bases from J; bases unmatched to any gene: 5. This CDR3 has 14 residues. Germline CDR1 is LGHNA and CDR2 is YSLEER. CDR3 bases: TGCGCCAGCAGCCGAAAAGGGGGCGACTATGGCTACACCTTC. Protein: CASSRKGGDYGYTF.

The chain links TRBV6-6 to TRBJ2-1, with 13 nucleotides matching TRBD2. V lost 5 bases and J lost 14; bases outside the gene matches: 9. Germline V gene sequence: CDR1 MNHNY, CDR2 SVGAGI (reference sequence). CDR3 length: 14 amino acids. The CDR3 DNA sequence: TGTGCCAGCAGTCCACTGGGGACTAGCGGGAAGGAGTTCTTC. Translating it yields CASSPLGTSGKEFF.